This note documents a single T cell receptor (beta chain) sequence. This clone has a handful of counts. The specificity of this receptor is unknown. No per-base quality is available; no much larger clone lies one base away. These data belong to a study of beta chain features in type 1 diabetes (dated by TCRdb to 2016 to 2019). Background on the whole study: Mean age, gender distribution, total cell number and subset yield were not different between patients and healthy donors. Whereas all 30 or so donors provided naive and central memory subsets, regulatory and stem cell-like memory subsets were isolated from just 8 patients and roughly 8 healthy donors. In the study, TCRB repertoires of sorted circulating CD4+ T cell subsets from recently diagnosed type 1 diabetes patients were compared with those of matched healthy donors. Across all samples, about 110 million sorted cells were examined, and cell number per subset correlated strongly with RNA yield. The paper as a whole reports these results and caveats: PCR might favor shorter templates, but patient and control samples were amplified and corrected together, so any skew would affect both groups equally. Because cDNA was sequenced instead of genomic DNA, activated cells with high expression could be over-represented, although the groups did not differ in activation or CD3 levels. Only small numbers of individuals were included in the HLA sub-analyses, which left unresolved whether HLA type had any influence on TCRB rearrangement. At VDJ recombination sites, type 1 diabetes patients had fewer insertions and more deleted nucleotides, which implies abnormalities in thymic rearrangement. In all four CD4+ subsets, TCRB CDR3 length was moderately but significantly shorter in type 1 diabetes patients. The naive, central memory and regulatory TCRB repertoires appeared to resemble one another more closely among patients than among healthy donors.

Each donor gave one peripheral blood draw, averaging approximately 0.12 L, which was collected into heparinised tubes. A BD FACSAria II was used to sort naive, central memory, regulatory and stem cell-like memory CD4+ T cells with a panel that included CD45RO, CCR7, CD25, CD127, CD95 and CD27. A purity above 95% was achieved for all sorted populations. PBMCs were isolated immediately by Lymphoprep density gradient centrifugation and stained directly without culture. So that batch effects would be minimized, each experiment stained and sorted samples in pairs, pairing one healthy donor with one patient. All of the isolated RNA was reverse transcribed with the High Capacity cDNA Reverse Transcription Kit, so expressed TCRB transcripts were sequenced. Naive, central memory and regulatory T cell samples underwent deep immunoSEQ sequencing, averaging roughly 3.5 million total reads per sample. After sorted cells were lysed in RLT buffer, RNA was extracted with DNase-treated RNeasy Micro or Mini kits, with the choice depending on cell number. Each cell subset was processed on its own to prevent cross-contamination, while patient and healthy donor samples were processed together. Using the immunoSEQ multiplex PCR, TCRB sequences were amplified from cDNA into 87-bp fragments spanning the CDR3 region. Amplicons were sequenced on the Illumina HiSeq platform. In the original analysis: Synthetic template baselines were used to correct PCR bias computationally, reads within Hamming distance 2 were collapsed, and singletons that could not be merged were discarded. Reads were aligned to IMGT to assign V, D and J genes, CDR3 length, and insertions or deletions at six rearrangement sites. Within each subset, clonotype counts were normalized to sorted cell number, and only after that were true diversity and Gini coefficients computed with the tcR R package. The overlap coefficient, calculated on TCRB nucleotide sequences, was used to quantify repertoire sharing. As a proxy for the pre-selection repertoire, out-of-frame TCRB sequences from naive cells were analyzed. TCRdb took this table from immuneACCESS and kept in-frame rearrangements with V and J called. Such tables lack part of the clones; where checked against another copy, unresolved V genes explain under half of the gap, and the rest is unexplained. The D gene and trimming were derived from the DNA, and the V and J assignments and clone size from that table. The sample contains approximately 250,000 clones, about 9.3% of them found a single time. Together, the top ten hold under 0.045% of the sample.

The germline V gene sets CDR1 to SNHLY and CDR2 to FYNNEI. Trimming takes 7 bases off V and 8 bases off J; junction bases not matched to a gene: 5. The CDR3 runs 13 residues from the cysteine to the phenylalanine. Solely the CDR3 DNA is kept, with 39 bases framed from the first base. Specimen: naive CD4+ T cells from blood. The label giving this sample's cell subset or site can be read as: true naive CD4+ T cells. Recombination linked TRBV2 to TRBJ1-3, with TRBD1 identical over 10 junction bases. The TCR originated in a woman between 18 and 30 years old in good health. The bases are TGTGCCAGCACGACAGGGGGCCGGTACACCATATATTTT. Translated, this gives CASTTGGRYTIYF.